This paragraph covers one TCR beta chain sequence. The antigen remains unidentified. A read error may produce the germline difference seen at one junction end. The CDR3 runs to 12 residues. CDR1 SSHAT and CDR2 FNYEAQ come from the germline V gene (reference sequence). Profiling relied on immunoSEQ multiplex PCR, and the TCRdb table lists in-frame clones only, not all of them. The sample lists tens of thousands of clones, 70% to 90% occurring once. These data come from a study of OX40 agonist ivuxolimab in advanced cancers. Study conclusions and caveats: Partial responders receiving 0.1-3.0 mg/kg showed among the lowest clonal expansion. Mean expanded clone counts were higher in CD8+ than CD4+ T cells.

This chain links TRBV7-7 with TRBJ2-1, with 9 nucleotides matching TRBD2. The receptor's source is an adult with an advanced solid tumor such as melanoma, head and neck, liver or kidney cancer. Sequencing was performed on CD4+ or CD8+ T cells sorted from blood, taken in a trial of the OX40 agonist ivuxolimab. The CDR3 DNA is TGTGCTAGCAGCGCCGGGACTAGCATGCAGTTCTTC. Encoded protein: CASSAGTSMQFF.